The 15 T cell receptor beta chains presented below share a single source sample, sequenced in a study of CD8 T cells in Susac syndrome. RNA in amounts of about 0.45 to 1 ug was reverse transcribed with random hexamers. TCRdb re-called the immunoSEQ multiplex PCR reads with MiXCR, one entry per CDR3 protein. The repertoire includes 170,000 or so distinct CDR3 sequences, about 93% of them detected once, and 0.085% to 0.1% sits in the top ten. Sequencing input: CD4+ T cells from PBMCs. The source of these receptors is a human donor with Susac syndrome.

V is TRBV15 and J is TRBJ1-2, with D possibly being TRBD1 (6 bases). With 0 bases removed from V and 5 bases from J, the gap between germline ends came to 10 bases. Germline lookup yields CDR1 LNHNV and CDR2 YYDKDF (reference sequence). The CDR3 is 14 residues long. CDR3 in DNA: TGTGCCACCAGCAGAGATAGGGGGAATTATGGCTACACCTTC. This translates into CATSRDRGNYGYTF.

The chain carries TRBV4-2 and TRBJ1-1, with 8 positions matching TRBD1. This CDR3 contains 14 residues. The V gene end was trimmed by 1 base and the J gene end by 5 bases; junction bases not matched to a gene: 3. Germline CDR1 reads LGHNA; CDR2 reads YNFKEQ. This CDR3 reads CASSQGRTGTEAFF. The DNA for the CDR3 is TGTGCCAGCAGCCAAGGAAGGACAGGGACTGAAGCTTTCTTT.

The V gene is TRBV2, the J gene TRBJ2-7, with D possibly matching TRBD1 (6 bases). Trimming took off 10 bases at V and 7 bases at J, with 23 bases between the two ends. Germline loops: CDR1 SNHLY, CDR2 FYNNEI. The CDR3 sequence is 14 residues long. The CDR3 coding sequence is TGTGCCACTACGACAATGGGGGCCAGAGGGGAGCAGTACTTC. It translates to CATTTMGARGEQYF.

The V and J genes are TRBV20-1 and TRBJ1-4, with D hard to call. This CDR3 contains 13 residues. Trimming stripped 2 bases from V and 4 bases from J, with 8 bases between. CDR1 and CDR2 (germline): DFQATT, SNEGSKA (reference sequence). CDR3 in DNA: TGCAGTGCTAGAAGGCAGCATAATGAAAAACTGTTTTTT. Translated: CSARRQHNEKLFF.

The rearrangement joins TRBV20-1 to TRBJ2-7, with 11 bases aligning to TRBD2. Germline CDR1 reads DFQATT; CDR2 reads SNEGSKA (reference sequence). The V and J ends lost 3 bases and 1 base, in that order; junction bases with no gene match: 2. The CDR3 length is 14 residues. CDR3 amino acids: CSASPSGRSYEQYF. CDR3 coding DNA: TGCAGTGCTAGCCCTAGCGGGAGGTCCTACGAGCAGTACTTC.

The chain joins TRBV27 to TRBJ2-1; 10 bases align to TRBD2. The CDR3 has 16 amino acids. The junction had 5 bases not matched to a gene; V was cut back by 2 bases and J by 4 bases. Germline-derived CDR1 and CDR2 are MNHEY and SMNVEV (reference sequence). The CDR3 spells CASSLRLAGLYNEQFF. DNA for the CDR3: TGTGCCAGCAGTTTAAGACTAGCGGGCCTGTACAATGAGCAGTTCTTC.

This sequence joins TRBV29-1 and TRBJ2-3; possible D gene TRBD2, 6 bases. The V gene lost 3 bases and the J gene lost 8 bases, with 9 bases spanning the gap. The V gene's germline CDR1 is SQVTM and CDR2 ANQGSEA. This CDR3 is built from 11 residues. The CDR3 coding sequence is TGCAGCGTTGATGAGGGAGGTACGCAGTATTTT. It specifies CSVDEGGTQYF.

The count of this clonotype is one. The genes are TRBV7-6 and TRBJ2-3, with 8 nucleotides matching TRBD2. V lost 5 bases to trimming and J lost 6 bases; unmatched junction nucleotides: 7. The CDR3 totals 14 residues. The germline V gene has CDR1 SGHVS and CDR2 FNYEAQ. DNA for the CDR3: TGTGCCAGCAGCCCAAGCGGGAGCGGGGATACGCAGTATTTT. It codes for CASSPSGSGDTQYF.

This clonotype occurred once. CDR3 region: CSARDLGTDTEAFF. The CDR3 DNA reads as TGCAGTGCTAGAGATTTAGGGACAGACACTGAAGCTTTCTTT. The chain employs TRBV20-1 and TRBJ1-1, with 7 bases lining up with TRBD1. CDR3 length equals 14 residues. V was clipped by 0 bases and J by 3 bases; unmatched bases: 4. Germline values: CDR1 DFQATT, CDR2 SNEGSKA (reference sequence).

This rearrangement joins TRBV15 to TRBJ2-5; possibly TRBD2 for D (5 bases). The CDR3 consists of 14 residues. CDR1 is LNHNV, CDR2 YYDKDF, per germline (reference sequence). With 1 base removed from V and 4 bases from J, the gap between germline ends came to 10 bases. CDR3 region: CATSRAGVSETQYF. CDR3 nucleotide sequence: TGTGCCACCAGCAGAGCCGGGGTTTCAGAGACCCAGTACTTC. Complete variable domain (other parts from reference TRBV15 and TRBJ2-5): DAMVIQNPRYQVTQFGKPVTLSCSQTLNHNVMYWYQQKSSQAPKLLFHYYDKDFNNEADTPDNFQSRRPNTSFCFLDIRSPGLGDTAMYLCATSRAGVSETQYFGPGTRLLVL.

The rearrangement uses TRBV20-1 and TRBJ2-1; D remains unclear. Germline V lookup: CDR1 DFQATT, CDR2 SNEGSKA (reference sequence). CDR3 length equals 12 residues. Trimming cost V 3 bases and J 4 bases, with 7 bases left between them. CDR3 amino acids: CSASGPYNEQFF. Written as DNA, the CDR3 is TGCAGTGCTAGTGGTCCATACAATGAGCAGTTCTTC.

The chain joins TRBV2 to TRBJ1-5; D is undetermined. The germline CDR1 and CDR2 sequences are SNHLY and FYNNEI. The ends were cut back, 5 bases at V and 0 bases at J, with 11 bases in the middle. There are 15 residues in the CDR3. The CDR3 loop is CASSSLDNSNQPQHF. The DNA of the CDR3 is TGTGCCAGCAGTTCCCTAGATAATAGCAATCAGCCCCAGCATTTT.

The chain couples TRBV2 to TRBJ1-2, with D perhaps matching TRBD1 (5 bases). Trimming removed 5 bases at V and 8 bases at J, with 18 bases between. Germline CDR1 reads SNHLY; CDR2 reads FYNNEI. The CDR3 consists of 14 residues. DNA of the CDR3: TGTGCCAGCAGTAACCTGGCAGGGCTAGAGGGCTACACCTTC. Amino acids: CASSNLAGLEGYTF. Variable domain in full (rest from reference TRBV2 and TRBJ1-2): EPEVTQTPSHQVTQMGQEVILRCVPISNHLYFYWYRQILGQKVEFLVSFYNNEISEKSEIFDDQFSVERPDGSNFTLKIRSTKLEDSAMYFCASSNLAGLEGYTFGSGTRLTVV.

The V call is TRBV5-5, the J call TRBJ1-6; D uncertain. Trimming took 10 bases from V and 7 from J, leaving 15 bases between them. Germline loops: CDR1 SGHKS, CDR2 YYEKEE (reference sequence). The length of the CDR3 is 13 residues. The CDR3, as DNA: TGTGCCGGTGGACGGGAATCCAATTCACCCCTCCACTTT. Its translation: CAGGRESNSPLHF.

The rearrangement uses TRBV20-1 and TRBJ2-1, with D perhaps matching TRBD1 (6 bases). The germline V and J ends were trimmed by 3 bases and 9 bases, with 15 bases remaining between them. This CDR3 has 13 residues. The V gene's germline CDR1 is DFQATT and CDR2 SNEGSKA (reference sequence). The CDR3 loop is CSASRTAYIEQFF. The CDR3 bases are TGCAGTGCTAGTAGGACAGCCTATATTGAGCAGTTCTTC.